Presented here are 7 T cell receptor beta chains from one specimen sequenced in a study of blood T cell repertoires in COVID-19. Measured with immunoSEQ multiplex PCR; TCRdb has only the in-frame clones, and not every one. Among about 60,000 clones listed, 70% to 85% were seen once. Sequencing input: peripheral blood. The source of these receptors is a man in his 70s with active COVID-19.

This clone was seen only once. The J gene is TRBJ2-1, the V gene TRBV21-1; TRBD2 is taken as the D call from the table, unchecked against the DNA. TRBV21-1 is reported as a pseudogene. The CDR3 is 19 amino acids. CDR3 protein: CASGGKREGLSWSYNEQFF. For the CDR3, the DNA is TGTGCCAGCGGGGGAAAGCGGGAGGGCCTCAGCTGGTCCTACAATGAGCAGTTCTTC.

V is TRBV7-9 and J is TRBJ2-7; D is possibly TRBD2 (5 bases). V lost 6 bases to trimming and J lost 3 bases, with 9 bases between them. Germline V gene sequence: CDR1 SEHNR, CDR2 FQNEAQ (reference sequence). This CDR3 has 12 residues. In DNA form, the CDR3 reads TGTGCCAGCAGTCCAACTAGCTACGAGCAGTACTTC. Translation gives CASSPTSYEQYF. Drawing the rest from reference TRBV7-9 and TRBJ2-7, the complete variable domain is DTGVSQNPRHKITKRGQNVTFRCDPISEHNRLYWYRQTLGQGPEFLTYFQNEAQLEKSRLLSDRFSAERPKGSFSTLEIQRTEQGDSAMYLCASSPTSYEQYFGPGTRLTVT.

This chain uses TRBV4-1 with TRBJ1-1; no clear D gene. CDR3 length equals 14 residues. The germline gives CDR1 MGHRA, CDR2 YSYEKL. Trimming pared 0 bases from V and 0 bases from J, leaving 5 bases between. CDR3 sequence: CASSQERVNTEAFF. CDR3 nucleotide sequence: TGCGCCAGCAGCCAAGAGCGGGTGAACACTGAAGCTTTCTTT.

This clone was seen only once. V and J are TRBV7-9 and TRBJ2-2, with D maybe TRBD2 (5 bases). The CDR3 is 14 amino acids. CDR1 is SEHNR and CDR2 is FQNEAQ in the germline V gene (reference sequence). V lost 4 bases and J 6 bases, leaving 12 bases between the germline ends. CDR3 sequence: CASSSRTPAGELFF. The CDR3 nucleotides are TGTGCCAGCAGCTCGCGGACTCCTGCCGGGGAGCTGTTTTTT.

This chain uses TRBV10-3 with TRBJ1-2, with a weak D call TRBD1 (5 bases). V lost 1 base and J 4 bases, leaving 13 bases between the germline ends. Per germline, CDR1 ENHRY and CDR2 SYGVKD. The CDR3 spans 15 residues. The DNA for the CDR3 is TGTGCCATCAGTGAGTTTCAGGGATCTGCCTATGGCTACACCTTC. Protein product: CAISEFQGSAYGYTF.

The CDR3 reads CASSQPLAVGTDTQYF. In DNA form, the CDR3 reads TGTGCCAGCAGCCAACCCCTAGCGGTAGGCACAGATACGCAGTATTTT. The chain has TRBV14 and TRBJ2-3; 7 nucleotides line up with TRBD2. Germline assignment: CDR1 SGHDN and CDR2 FVKESK. Trimming at V came to 2 bases and at J to 1 base, leaving 6 bases not matched to a gene. This CDR3 is built from 16 residues.

This rearrangement joins TRBV7-3 to TRBJ2-6; maybe TRBD1 (5 bases). Germline V gene lookup returns CDR1 SGHTA and CDR2 FQGTGA. The CDR3 is made up of 20 amino acids. V lost 1 base to trimming and J lost 0 bases, with 19 bases between them. In DNA form, the CDR3 reads TGTGCCAGCAGCTTAAGGAGTATTGGGCAGGGCTTCTCTGGGGCCAACGTCCTGACTTTC. The encoded protein is CASSLRSIGQGFSGANVLTF.